This T cell receptor beta chain was identified during a study of CD8+ T cells in alopecia areata. cDNA reverse transcribed from extracted RNA served as the sequencing template. This table comes from immunoSEQ multiplex PCR, and its TCRdb copy is limited to in-frame clones, with some not included. The sample lists under 350,000 clones; roughly 64% were seen once. Noted treatment: oral pan-JAK inhibitor, 5-10 mg twice daily. The germline V gene encodes CDR1 SGDLS and CDR2 YYNGEE. This CDR3 spans 14 amino acids. The V and J ends lost 0 bases and 6 bases respectively, with 11 bases between them. The chain uses TRBV9 and TRBJ2-3; the D is unclear. This receptor was obtained from a human donor with alopecia areata. The sequencing here drew on CD4+ T cells sorted from blood, taken at week 24, from a patient treated with tofacitinib. The DNA of the CDR3 is TGTGCCAGCAGCGTAGAGCCCCGCCGCGATACGCAGTATTTT. Its translation is CASSVEPRRDTQYF.